The source of this T cell receptor beta chain is a study of blood T cell repertoires in COVID-19. Study-wide background: Researchers got acute and convalescent COVID-19 samples from the United States, Italy and Spain. PBMCs, B-cell-depleted T cells, or T cells provided the cDNA or gDNA that made up the material.

This clone was observed once. In the original analysis: Estimates of nucleated cell counts were drawn from the amplification of reference gene primers. The protocol was immunoSEQ multiplex PCR, while the TCRdb copy is restricted to in-frame clones and leaves out a portion. The V and J calls and the clone size are those of that table, but D and trimming were determined from the DNA. The sample holds fewer than 300,000 clones; roughly 90% are singletons and the top ten take 4%. This clonotype was obtained from a man in his sixties who had recovered from COVID-19. Sequencing used peripheral blood.

CDR3 region: CASSERSGGASEQFF. The CDR3 DNA reads TGTGCCAGCAGTGAAAGGAGCGGGGGGGCCAGTGAGCAGTTCTTC. This chain links TRBV2 with TRBJ2-1, with 10 bases fitting TRBD2. The CDR3 is 15 amino acids. Germline-derived CDR1 and CDR2 are SNHLY and FYNNEI. J gave up 9 bases and V 2 bases, and 7 bases lay outside the gene matches. Supplemented by reference TRBV2 and TRBJ2-1, the full variable domain reads EPEVTQTPSHQVTQMGQEVILRCVPISNHLYFYWYRQILGQKVEFLVSFYNNEISEKSEIFDDQFSVERPDGSNFTLKIRSTKLEDSAMYFCASSERSGGASEQFFGPGTRLTVL.